This T cell receptor beta chain was recovered during a study of blood T cell repertoires in COVID-19. About the research overall: Samples came from the United States, Italy and Spain, spanning acute and convalescent COVID-19. T cells, B-cell-depleted T cells, or PBMCs supplied cDNA or gDNA.

In Seattle, patients joined the study during active infection and were tracked longitudinally. In the study's own analysis: Nucleated cell counts were estimated from reference gene primer amplification. TCRdb's copy holds only in-frame clones and misses some; the assay was immunoSEQ multiplex PCR. V, J and clone size derive from that table, while D and trimming were established from the DNA sequence. The sample carries about 230,000 clones, about four fifths recorded once. The CDR3 spans 13 residues. Germline V CDR1 and CDR2: SGHTA, FQGNSA. V was cut by 2 bases and J by 1 base, with 4 bases left in between.

The sequenced sample was peripheral blood. The chain links TRBV7-2 to TRBJ2-3; no clear D gene. This receptor was identified in an elderly woman with COVID-19, enrolled during active disease. DNA for the CDR3: TGTGCCAGCAGCTTATCGGGCACAGATACGCAGTATTTT. Protein product: CASSLSGTDTQYF.